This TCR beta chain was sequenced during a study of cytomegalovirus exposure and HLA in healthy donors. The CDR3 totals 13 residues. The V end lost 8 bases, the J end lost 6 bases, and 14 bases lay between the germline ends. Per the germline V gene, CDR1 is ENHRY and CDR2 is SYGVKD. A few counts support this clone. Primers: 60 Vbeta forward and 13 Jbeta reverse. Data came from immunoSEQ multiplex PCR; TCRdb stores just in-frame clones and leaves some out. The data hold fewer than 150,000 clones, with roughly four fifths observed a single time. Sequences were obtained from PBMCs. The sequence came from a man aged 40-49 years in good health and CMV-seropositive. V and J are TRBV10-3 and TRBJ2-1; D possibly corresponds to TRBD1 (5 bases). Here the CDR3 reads CAIQGRLGNEQFF. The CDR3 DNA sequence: TGTGCCATCCAGGGCCGCTTGGGCAATGAGCAGTTCTTC.